This T cell receptor beta chain was profiled in a study of T-cell reconstitution after alpha-beta-depleted transplantation in children. This clonotype has more than one count but fewer than ten. A library of TCRbeta sequences, prepared with unique molecular identifiers, was generated. TCRdb re-analysed the PCR reads in MiXCR, keeping a single row per CDR3 protein. Here the sample spans some 390,000 distinct CDR3 sequences, about a fifth being singletons. The CDR3 covers 13 residues. Trimming pared 2 bases from V and 2 bases from J, leaving 7 bases between. Looked up from germline, CDR1 is MGHDK and CDR2 is SYGVNS.

The chain couples TRBV25-1 to TRBJ2-7, with D uncertain. The sample was PBMCs from the stem cell graft donor, taken from the stem cell graft. This sequence was found in a human donor who donated a stem cell graft to a child with acute myeloid leukemia. The DNA for the CDR3 is TGTGCCAGCAGTGAACAGTCTACCTACGAGCAGTACTTC. It is translated as CASSEQSTYEQYF.